One and the same sample provided the 22 T cell receptor beta chains below, sequenced in a study of CD8 T cells in ankylosing spondylitis. TCRdb reprocessed the 5' RACE reads with MiXCR, giving one entry per CDR3 protein. Among 150,000 or so distinct CDR3 sequences listed, about 18% were seen once. Sequencing input: blood, either unsorted or a sorted T cell fraction (not recorded which). These receptors originate from a male donor with ankylosing spondylitis or in good health (not recorded which).

This clonotype has a count of ten or more. The V gene is TRBV4-1, the J gene TRBJ1-1; no clear D. Trimming cost V 3 bases and J 4 bases, with 3 bases left between them. Germline V lookup: CDR1 MGHRA, CDR2 YSYEKL. This CDR3 contains 11 residues. The CDR3 region is CASSQGTEAFF. As DNA, the CDR3 is TGCGCCAGCAGCCAGGGCACTGAAGCTTTCTTT.

Many counts were recorded for this clonotype. This chain joins TRBV28 and TRBJ1-1, with 8 bases lining up with TRBD1. Unmatched junction bases numbered 8, after V lost 10 bases and J lost 1 base. CDR1 and CDR2 from the germline V gene are MDHEN and SYDVKM. The CDR3 length is 14 residues. The CDR3 DNA reads as TGTGCCACTCAGGGAGGACAGGGGAACACTGAAGCTTTCTTT. Its translation is CATQGGQGNTEAFF.

This clonotype was seen at least ten times. The J gene is TRBJ1-5, the V gene TRBV6-6; D call uncertain. The CDR3 sequence is 13 residues long. Trimming took 2 bases from V and 4 from J, leaving 6 bases between them. Per germline, CDR1 MNHNY and CDR2 SVGAGI (reference sequence). CDR3 protein: CASSYTLNQPQHF. CDR3 DNA sequence: TGTGCCAGCAGTTACACCTTAAATCAGCCCCAGCATTTT.

This clonotype showed up many times. This rearrangement joins TRBV28 to TRBJ1-2; no clear D gene. The V gene lost 6 bases and the J gene lost 5 bases, with 25 bases spanning the gap. This CDR3 is 17 amino acids long. Germline V gene sequence: CDR1 MDHEN, CDR2 SYDVKM. The CDR3 DNA sequence: TGTGCCAGCAGCTCATTCGTTGACAACCGGATCCTTTATGGCTACACCTTC. Its translation: CASSSFVDNRILYGYTF.

The sample holds a few counts of this clonotype. This chain uses TRBV6-5 with TRBJ2-1; 7 positions match TRBD2. This CDR3 is 15 amino acids long. From germline, CDR1 is MNHEY and CDR2 SVGAGI. V dropped 2 bases and J dropped 5; count of bases not matched to a gene: 6. CDR3 loop: CASSYAGTIHNEQFF. CDR3 DNA: TGTGCCAGCAGTTACGCCGGGACTATCCACAATGAGCAGTTCTTC.

The J gene is TRBJ2-1, the V gene TRBV5-1; maybe TRBD2 (5 bases). The CDR3 spans 14 residues. V was clipped by 3 bases and J by 7 bases, with 14 bases between them. From germline, CDR1 is SGHRS and CDR2 YFSETQ. The CDR3 nucleotides are TGCGCCAGCAGCTCGCGGCAGCGGACTAATGAGCAGTTCTTC. Translating gives CASSSRQRTNEQFF.

This clonotype was observed a few times. Germline is not matched at one junction end, which may reflect a read error. The CDR3 loop reads CASNLGTSGRVGDTQYF. The DNA for the CDR3 is TGTGCCAGCAACTTAGGGACTAGCGGGAGGGTCGGAGATACGCAGTATTTT. The chain recombines TRBV7-8 with TRBJ2-3, with 16 bases matching TRBD2. This CDR3 region has 17 residues. Germline lookup yields CDR1 SGHVS and CDR2 FQNEAQ.

This clonotype was recorded a few times. The V call is TRBV3-1, the J call TRBJ1-3; D unclear. The germline V and J ends were trimmed by 0 bases and 9 bases, with 6 bases remaining between them. Looked up from germline, CDR1 is LGHDT and CDR2 is YNNKEL (reference sequence). The CDR3 length is 12 residues. The DNA of the CDR3 is TGTGCCAGCAGCCAAGAAGTATCCACCATATATTTT. This sequence encodes CASSQEVSTIYF.

This clonotype turned up a few times. This chain uses TRBV7-2 with TRBJ2-3; 7 nucleotides line up with TRBD2. CDR1 SGHTA and CDR2 FQGNSA come from the germline V gene. The CDR3 covers 17 residues. V gave up 2 bases and J gave up 6 bases; unmatched junction bases: 14. The CDR3: CASSLLAVMAAVDTQYF. In DNA form, the CDR3 reads TGTGCCAGCAGCTTACTAGCGGTTATGGCAGCGGTCGATACGCAGTATTTT.

This clonotype was recorded at least ten times. The chain has TRBV28 and TRBJ2-5; the match to TRBD1 covers 9 bases. After removal of 5 bases from V and 6 bases from J, the junction contained 13 bases not matched to a gene. The CDR3 sequence is 16 residues long. Germline values: CDR1 MDHEN, CDR2 SYDVKM. The CDR3 DNA reads TGTGCCAGCAGTGCCTTCCGGGACAGGGTCGTTCAGACCCAGTACTTC. It codes for CASSAFRDRVVQTQYF.

This clonotype appeared many times. V is TRBV5-1 and J is TRBJ1-2; possible D gene TRBD1, 5 bases. Germline loops: CDR1 SGHRS, CDR2 YFSETQ. The length of the CDR3 is 14 residues. Between the trimmed V and J ends, which lost 1 base and 5 bases, there was a span of 12 bases. The chain's CDR3 is CASSLMGRGYGYTF. The DNA of the CDR3 is TGCGCCAGCAGCTTGATGGGAAGGGGATATGGCTACACCTTC.

In the case of this clonotype: Just one base apart from a much larger clone, this may be a read error. The CDR3 sequence: CASRDAYEQYF. The DNA for the CDR3 is TGCGCCAGCAGGGACGCCTACGAGCAGTACTTC. This chain joins TRBV5-1 and TRBJ2-7; D not resolved. V lost 5 bases and J 2 bases, leaving 5 bases between the germline ends. This CDR3 is built from 11 residues. CDR1 and CDR2 from the germline V gene are SGHRS and YFSETQ. Full variable domain (remainder filled in from reference TRBV5-1 and TRBJ2-7): KAGVTQTPRYLIKTRGQQVTLSCSPISGHRSVSWYQQTPGQGLQFLFEYFSETQRNKGNFPGRFSGRQFSNSRSEMNVSTLELGDSALYLCASRDAYEQYFGPGTRLTVT.

This clonotype was seen many times. The rearrangement joins TRBV5-8 to TRBJ2-3; TRBD2 matches 7 bases. The CDR3 is 16 amino acids. Germline V lookup: CDR1 SGHTS, CDR2 YDEGEE. V gave up 3 bases and J gave up 3 bases; unmatched junction bases: 10. The CDR3 loop reads CASSSTRRGGTDTQYF. In DNA form, the CDR3 reads TGTGCCAGCAGCTCCACCCGAAGGGGAGGGACAGATACGCAGTATTTT.

This clonotype has just a few counts. This sequence joins TRBV5-1 and TRBJ2-1; 7 positions agree with TRBD1. The V gene end was trimmed by 4 bases and the J gene end by 5 bases; junction bases not matched to a gene: 9. Germline V gene lookup returns CDR1 SGHRS and CDR2 YFSETQ. This CDR3 has 15 amino acids. The CDR3 DNA follows: TGCGCCAGCAGCATAACAGGGGTGAGGAACAATGAGCAGTTCTTC. Protein sequence: CASSITGVRNNEQFF.

The rearrangement links TRBV6-5 to TRBJ2-7; 12 nucleotides align to TRBD2. This CDR3 is built from 15 residues. Germline trimming cut 5 bases from V and 4 bases from J; bases unmatched to any gene: 6. The germline gives CDR1 MNHEY, CDR2 SVGAGI. The CDR3 DNA sequence: TGTGCCAGCAGTCACACTAGCGGGAGGTCATACGAGCAGTACTTC. It yields the protein CASSHTSGRSYEQYF.

In this sample, this clonotype turned up many times. The rearrangement uses TRBV29-1 and TRBJ2-1, with 7 bases matching TRBD1. With V trimmed by 1 base and J by 3 bases, 6 bases remained unmatched. The germline gives CDR1 SQVTM, CDR2 ANQGSEA. The CDR3 has 15 amino acids. CDR3 DNA sequence: TGCAGCGTTGAAGGGGAACAGGGGTTCTACAATGAGCAGTTCTTC. Residues: CSVEGEQGFYNEQFF.

This clonotype was counted only a few times. The CDR3 DNA sequence: TGTGCCAGCAGCCTGGACTTGGAGCAGTACTTC. Amino acid sequence: CASSLDLEQYF. This sequence joins TRBV7-9 and TRBJ2-7; the D gene is possibly TRBD2 (5 bases). Germline assignment: CDR1 SEHNR and CDR2 FQNEAQ (reference sequence). The V and J ends lost 5 bases and 7 bases respectively, with 9 bases between them. The CDR3 loop spans 11 amino acids. Supplemented by reference TRBV7-9 and TRBJ2-7, the full variable domain reads DTGVSQNPRHKITKRGQNVTFRCDPISEHNRLYWYRQTLGQGPEFLTYFQNEAQLEKSRLLSDRFSAERPKGSFSTLEIQRTEQGDSAMYLCASSLDLEQYFGPGTRLTVT.

This clonotype was counted between two and nine times. The chain is built from TRBV28 and TRBJ1-5; a possible D gene is TRBD1 (5 bases). Between the trimmed V and J ends, which lost 5 bases and 3 bases, there was a span of 14 bases. CDR1 MDHEN and CDR2 SYDVKM come from the germline V gene. The CDR3 is 15 residues long. The CDR3 here is CASSPLGGNNQPQHF. The CDR3 nucleotides read TGTGCCAGCAGTCCACTTGGGGGGAACAATCAGCCCCAGCATTTT.

The chain recombines TRBV20-1 with TRBJ2-1; D gene ambiguous. The CDR3 totals 11 residues. Germline CDR1 and CDR2: DFQATT and SNEGSKA (reference sequence). Trimming removed 7 bases from V and 4 bases from J, with 8 bases in between. The CDR3 loop reads CSGSSYNEQFF. In DNA form, the CDR3 reads TGCAGTGGTTCAAGTTACAATGAGCAGTTCTTC.

Remarks on this clonotype: The junction does not match germline at one end; this may be a read error. V gene TRBV20-1 combines with J gene TRBJ2-1, with 7 bases lining up with TRBD2. The CDR3 consists of 17 residues. The germline CDR1 and CDR2 sequences are DFQATT and SNEGSKA (reference sequence). The CDR3 loop is CCARDLQLATSYNEQFF. CDR3 sequence (DNA): TGCTGTGCTAGAGATCTCCAACTAGCGACCTCCTACAATGAGCAGTTCTTC.

This clonotype has ten or more counts. V gene TRBV12-3 or TRBV12-4 combines with J gene TRBJ2-2, with D unresolved. Between the trimmed V and J ends, which lost 3 bases and 6 bases, there was a span of 17 bases. The CDR3 length is 16 residues. The CDR3 protein is CASSFGLALLAGELFF. CDR3 nucleotide sequence: TGTGCCAGCAGTTTCGGTTTAGCTCTTCTAGCCGGGGAGCTGTTTTTT.

This clonotype appeared a few times. The chain couples TRBV3-1 to TRBJ2-1; D may be TRBD2 (6 bases). The CDR3 is made up of 14 amino acids. CDR1 LGHDT and CDR2 YNNKEL come from the germline V gene (reference sequence). With 4 bases removed from V and 5 bases from J, the gap between germline ends came to 12 bases. As DNA, the CDR3 is TGTGCCAGCAGCCGCCAACTAGCAGACAATGAGCAGTTCTTC. Protein: CASSRQLADNEQFF.